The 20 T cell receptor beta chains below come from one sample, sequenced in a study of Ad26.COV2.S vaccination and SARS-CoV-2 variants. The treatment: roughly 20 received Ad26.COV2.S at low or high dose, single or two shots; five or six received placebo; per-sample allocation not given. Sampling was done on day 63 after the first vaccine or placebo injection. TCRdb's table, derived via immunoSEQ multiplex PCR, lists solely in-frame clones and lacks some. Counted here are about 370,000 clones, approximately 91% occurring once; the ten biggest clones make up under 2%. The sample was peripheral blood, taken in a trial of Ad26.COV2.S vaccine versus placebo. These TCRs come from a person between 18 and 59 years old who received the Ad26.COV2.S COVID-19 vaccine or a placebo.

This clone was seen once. For the CDR3, the DNA is TGTGCCAGCAGTCAGGACAACTATGGCTACACCTTC. This translates into CASSQDNYGYTF. The chain carries TRBV7-9 and TRBJ1-2; no clear D. Germline CDR1 reads SEHNR; CDR2 reads FQNEAQ (reference sequence). The CDR3 consists of 12 residues. The V and J ends lost 6 bases and 2 bases respectively, with 7 bases between them.

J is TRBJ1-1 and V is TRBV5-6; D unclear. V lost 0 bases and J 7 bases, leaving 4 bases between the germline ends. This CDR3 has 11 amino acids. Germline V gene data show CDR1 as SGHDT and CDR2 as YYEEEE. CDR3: CASSLAFEAFF. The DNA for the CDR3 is TGTGCCAGCAGCTTGGCCTTTGAAGCTTTCTTT. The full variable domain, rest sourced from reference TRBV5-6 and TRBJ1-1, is DAGVTQSPTHLIKTRGQQVTLRCSPKSGHDTVSWYQQALGQGPQFIFQYYEEEERQRGNFPDRFSGHQFPNYSSELNVNALLLGDSALYLCASSLAFEAFFGQGTRLTVV.

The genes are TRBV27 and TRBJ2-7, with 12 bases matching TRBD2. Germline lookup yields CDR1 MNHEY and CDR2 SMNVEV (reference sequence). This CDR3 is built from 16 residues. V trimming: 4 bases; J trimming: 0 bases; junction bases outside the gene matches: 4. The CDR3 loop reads CASSSSTSGSSYEQYF. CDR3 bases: TGTGCCAGCAGTTCCTCGACTAGCGGGAGCTCCTACGAGCAGTACTTC.

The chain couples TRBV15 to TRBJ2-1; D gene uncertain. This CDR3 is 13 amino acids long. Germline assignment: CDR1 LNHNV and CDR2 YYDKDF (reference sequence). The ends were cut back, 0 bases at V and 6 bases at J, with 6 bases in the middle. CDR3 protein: CATSRDHRNEQFF. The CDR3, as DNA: TGTGCCACCAGCAGAGATCACCGCAATGAGCAGTTCTTC.

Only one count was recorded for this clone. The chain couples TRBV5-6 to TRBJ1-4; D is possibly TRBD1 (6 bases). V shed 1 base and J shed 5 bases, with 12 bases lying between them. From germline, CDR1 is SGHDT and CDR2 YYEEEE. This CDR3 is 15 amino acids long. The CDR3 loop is CASSLIGGGNEKLFF. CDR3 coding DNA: TGTGCCAGCAGCTTGATTGGGGGCGGGAATGAAAAACTGTTTTTT. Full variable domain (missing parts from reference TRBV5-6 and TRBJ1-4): DAGVTQSPTHLIKTRGQQVTLRCSPKSGHDTVSWYQQALGQGPQFIFQYYEEEERQRGNFPDRFSGHQFPNYSSELNVNALLLGDSALYLCASSLIGGGNEKLFFGSGTQLSVL.

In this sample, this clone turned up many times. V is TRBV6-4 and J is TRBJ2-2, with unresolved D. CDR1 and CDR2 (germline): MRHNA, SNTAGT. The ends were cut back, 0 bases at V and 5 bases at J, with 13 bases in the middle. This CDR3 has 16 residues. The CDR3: CASSDSGPERTGELFF. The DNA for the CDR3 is TGTGCCAGCAGTGACTCGGGCCCAGAGAGGACCGGGGAGCTGTTTTTT.

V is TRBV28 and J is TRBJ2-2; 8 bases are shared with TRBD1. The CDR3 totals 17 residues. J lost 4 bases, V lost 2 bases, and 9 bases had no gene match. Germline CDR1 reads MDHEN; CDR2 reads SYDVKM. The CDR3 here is CASSLPDRAFGTGELFF. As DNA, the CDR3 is TGTGCCAGCAGTTTACCGGACAGGGCCTTTGGCACCGGGGAGCTGTTTTTT.

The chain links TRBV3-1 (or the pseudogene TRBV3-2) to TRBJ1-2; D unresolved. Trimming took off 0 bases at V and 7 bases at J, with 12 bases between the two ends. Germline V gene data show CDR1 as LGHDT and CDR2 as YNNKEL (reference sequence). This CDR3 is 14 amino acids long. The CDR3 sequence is CASSQDILGVGYTF. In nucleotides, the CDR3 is TGTGCCAGCAGCCAAGATATTTTGGGAGTTGGCTACACCTTC.

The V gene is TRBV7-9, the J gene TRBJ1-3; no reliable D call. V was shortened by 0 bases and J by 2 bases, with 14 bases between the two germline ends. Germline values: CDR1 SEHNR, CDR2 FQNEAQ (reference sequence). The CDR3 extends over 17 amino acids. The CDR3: CASSLAVLRDAGNTIYF. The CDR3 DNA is TGTGCCAGCAGCTTAGCAGTTTTGAGAGACGCTGGAAACACCATATATTTT. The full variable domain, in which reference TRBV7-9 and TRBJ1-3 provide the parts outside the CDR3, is DTGVSQNPRHKITKRGQNVTFRCDPISEHNRLYWYRQTLGQGPEFLTYFQNEAQLEKSRLLSDRFSAERPKGSFSTLEIQRTEQGDSAMYLCASSLAVLRDAGNTIYFGEGSWLTVV.

Here the CDR3 reads CASSQGDYYEQYF. The CDR3 bases are TGTGCCAGCAGCCAAGGCGATTACTACGAGCAGTACTTC. This chain links TRBV3-1 (or the pseudogene TRBV3-2) with TRBJ2-7; D is ambiguous. Germline CDR1 is LGHDT and CDR2 is YNNKEL (reference sequence). Trimming removed 1 base at V and 3 bases at J, with 7 bases between. The CDR3 extends over 13 amino acids.

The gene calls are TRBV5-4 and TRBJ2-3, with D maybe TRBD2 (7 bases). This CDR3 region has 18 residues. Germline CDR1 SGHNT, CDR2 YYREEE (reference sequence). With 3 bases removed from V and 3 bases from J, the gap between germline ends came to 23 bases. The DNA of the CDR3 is TGTGCCAGCAGCTCGGACAGCAAAGGACTAGTAGGGACAGATACGCAGTATTTT. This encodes CASSSDSKGLVGTDTQYF.

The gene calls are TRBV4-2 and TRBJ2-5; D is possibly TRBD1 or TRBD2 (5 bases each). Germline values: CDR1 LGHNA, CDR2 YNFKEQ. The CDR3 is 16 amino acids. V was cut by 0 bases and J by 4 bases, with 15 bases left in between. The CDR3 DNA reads TGTGCCAGCAGCCAAGATCTCACGAGGGGCGGAGAGACCCAGTACTTC. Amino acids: CASSQDLTRGGETQYF.

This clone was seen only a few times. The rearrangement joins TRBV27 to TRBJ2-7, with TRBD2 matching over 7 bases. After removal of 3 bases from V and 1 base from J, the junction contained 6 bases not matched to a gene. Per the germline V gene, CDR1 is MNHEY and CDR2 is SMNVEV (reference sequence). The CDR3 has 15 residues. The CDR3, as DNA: TGTGCCAGCAGTTTGGTTGGGGGGGGGTCCTACGAGCAGTACTTC. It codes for CASSLVGGGSYEQYF.

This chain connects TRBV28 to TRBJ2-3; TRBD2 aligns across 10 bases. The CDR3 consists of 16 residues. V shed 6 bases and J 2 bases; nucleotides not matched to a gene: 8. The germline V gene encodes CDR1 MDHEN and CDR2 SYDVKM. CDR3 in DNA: TGTGCCAGCAGCGGCGAGACTAGCGGGTACACAGATACGCAGTATTTT. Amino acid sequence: CASSGETSGYTDTQYF.

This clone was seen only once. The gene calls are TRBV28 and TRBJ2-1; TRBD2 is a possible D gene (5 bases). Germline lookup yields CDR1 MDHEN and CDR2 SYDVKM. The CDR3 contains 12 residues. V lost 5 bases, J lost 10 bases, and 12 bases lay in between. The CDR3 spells CASSEYREEQFF. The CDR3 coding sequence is TGTGCCAGCAGTGAGTACCGGGAAGAGCAGTTCTTC. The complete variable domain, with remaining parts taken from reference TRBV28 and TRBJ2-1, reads DVKVTQSSRYLVKRTGEKVFLECVQDMDHENMFWYRQDPGLGLRLIYFSYDVKMKEKGDIPEGYSVSREKKERFSLILESASTNQTSMYLCASSEYREEQFFGPGTRLTVL.

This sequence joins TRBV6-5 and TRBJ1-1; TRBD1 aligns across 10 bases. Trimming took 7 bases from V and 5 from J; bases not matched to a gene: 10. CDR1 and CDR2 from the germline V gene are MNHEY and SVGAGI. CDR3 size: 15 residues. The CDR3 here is CASKREDRGDTEAFF. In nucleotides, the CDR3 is TGTGCCAGCAAAAGGGAGGACAGGGGGGATACTGAAGCTTTCTTT.

CDR3 residues: CASSSLGRWGEHTGELFF. DNA for the CDR3: TGTGCCAGCAGTTCACTTGGCAGGTGGGGGGAGCACACCGGGGAGCTGTTTTTT. The rearrangement links TRBV28 to TRBJ2-2, with D perhaps TRBD2 (6 bases). Germline CDR1 is MDHEN and CDR2 is SYDVKM. Trimming removed 4 bases at V and 3 bases at J, with 21 bases between. This CDR3 comprises 18 residues. Looking up the rest from reference TRBV28 and TRBJ2-2 gives the full variable domain: DVKVTQSSRYLVKRTGEKVFLECVQDMDHENMFWYRQDPGLGLRLIYFSYDVKMKEKGDIPEGYSVSREKKERFSLILESASTNQTSMYLCASSSLGRWGEHTGELFFGEGSRLTVL.

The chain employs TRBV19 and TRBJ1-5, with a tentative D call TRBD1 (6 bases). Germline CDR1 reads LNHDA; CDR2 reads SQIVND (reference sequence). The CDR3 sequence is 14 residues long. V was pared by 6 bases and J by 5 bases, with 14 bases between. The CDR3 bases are TGTGCCAGTAGCACGGACAGTGAAGATCAGCCCCAGCATTTT. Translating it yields CASSTDSEDQPQHF.

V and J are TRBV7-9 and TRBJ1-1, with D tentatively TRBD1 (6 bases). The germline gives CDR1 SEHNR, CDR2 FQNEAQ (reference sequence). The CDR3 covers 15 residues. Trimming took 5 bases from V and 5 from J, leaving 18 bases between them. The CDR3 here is CASSRVQQGRTEAFF. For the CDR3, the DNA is TGTGCCAGCAGCCGAGTCCAACAGGGACGTACTGAAGCTTTCTTT.

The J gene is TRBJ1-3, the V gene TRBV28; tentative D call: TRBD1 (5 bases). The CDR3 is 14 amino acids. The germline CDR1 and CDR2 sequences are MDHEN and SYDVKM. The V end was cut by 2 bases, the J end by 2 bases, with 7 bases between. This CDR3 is CASSLVGAGNTIYF. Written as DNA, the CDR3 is TGTGCCAGCAGTTTAGTGGGGGCTGGAAACACCATATATTTT. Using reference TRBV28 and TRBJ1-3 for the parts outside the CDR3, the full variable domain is DVKVTQSSRYLVKRTGEKVFLECVQDMDHENMFWYRQDPGLGLRLIYFSYDVKMKEKGDIPEGYSVSREKKERFSLILESASTNQTSMYLCASSLVGAGNTIYFGEGSWLTVV.